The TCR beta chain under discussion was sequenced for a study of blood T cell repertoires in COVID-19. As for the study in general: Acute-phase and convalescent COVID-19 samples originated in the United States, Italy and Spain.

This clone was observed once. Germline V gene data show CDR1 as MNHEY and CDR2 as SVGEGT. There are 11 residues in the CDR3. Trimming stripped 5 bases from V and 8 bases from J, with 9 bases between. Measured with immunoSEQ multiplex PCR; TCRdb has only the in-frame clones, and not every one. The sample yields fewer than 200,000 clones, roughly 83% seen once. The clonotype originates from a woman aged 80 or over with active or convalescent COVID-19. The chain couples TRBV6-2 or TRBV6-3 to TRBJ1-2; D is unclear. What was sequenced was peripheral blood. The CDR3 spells CASSQNSGYTF. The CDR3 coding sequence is TGTGCCAGCAGTCAAAACAGCGGCTACACCTTC.